This TCR beta chain comes out of a study of identical twins. The table lists this clonotype with a few counts. Its antigen is unknown. General study points: Its conclusions, products of cross-sectional statistical analysis, did not come from following the same donors. There was an excess of low generation probability in the out-of-frame alpha sequences that twins shared. Invariant T cells like MAIT and iNKT could partly confound the zero-insertion analyses.

TCRdb re-called the 5' RACE reads through MiXCR, storing one row per CDR3 protein. This sample has hundreds of thousands of distinct CDR3 sequences, with 6.1% found just once. This clonotype originated in a man between 18 and 35 years old in good health. The sequencing sample was made of naive T cells sorted from blood.

This chain's CDR3 is CASGRNSYEQYV. CDR3 coding DNA: TGTGCGAGCGGACGTAACTCCTACGAGCAGTACGTC. The V gene is TRBV2, the J gene TRBJ2-7; possibly TRBD2 for D (5 bases). Germline assignment: CDR1 SNHLY and CDR2 FYNNEI. The CDR3 loop spans 12 amino acids.